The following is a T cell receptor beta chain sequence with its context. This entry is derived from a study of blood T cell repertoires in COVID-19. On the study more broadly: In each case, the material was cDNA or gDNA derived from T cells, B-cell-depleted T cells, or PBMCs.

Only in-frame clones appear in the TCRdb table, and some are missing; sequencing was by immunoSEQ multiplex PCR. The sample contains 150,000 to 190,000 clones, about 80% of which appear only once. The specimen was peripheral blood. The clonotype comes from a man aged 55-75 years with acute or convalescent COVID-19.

Here the CDR3 reads CASSVATGASYEQYF. The CDR3, as DNA: TGTGCCAGCAGCGTCGCGACAGGCGCCTCCTACGAGCAGTACTTC. The rearrangement uses TRBV9 and TRBJ2-5, with a possible D match to TRBD1 (6 bases). The tail of the sequence fits TRBJ2-7 better, so the J call may be wrong. The V gene's germline CDR1 is SGDLS and CDR2 YYNGEE. The CDR3 extends over 15 amino acids.